These 3 T cell receptor beta chains were all obtained from the same sample, sequenced in a study of T cells in localized non-small cell lung cancer. The protocol was immunoSEQ multiplex PCR, while the TCRdb copy is restricted to in-frame clones and leaves out a portion. The repertoire holds about 70,000 clones, with about 90% as singletons. This material consisted of peripheral blood, taken before any cancer treatment. The receptors shown here come from a male donor aged 60 or over with stage III squamous cell lung carcinoma.

This chain uses TRBV10-2 with TRBJ2-5; 8 bases fit TRBD1. Trimming cost V 6 bases and J 5 bases; bases outside gene matches: 14. CDR1 is WSHSY, CDR2 SAAADI, per germline. This CDR3 comprises 16 residues. The CDR3 DNA sequence: TGCGCCAGCAGCCCCTACCGGACAGGGAGCGGGGAGACCCAGTACTTC. Its translation is CASSPYRTGSGETQYF.

The chain carries TRBV5-5 and TRBJ2-1; D may be TRBD1 or TRBD2 (6 bases each). CDR3 length: 18 residues. Deletions cut 4 bases from V and 5 bases from J, with 25 bases between. The germline gives CDR1 SGHKS, CDR2 YYEKEE (reference sequence). The CDR3 bases are TGTGCCAGCAGCCCCGGGGCAGGGGCAAGCGGGTTGGACAATGAGCAGTTCTTC. Its protein is CASSPGAGASGLDNEQFF.

The chain links TRBV19 to TRBJ1-3; possibly TRBD1 for D (5 bases). The V and J ends lost 9 bases and 0 bases respectively, with 15 bases between them. The germline gives CDR1 LNHDA, CDR2 SQIVND (reference sequence). This CDR3 has 15 residues. The CDR3 coding sequence is TGTGCCAGCAGAGGGGCAGCCTTCTCTGGAAACACCATATATTTT. Its translation is CASRGAAFSGNTIYF.